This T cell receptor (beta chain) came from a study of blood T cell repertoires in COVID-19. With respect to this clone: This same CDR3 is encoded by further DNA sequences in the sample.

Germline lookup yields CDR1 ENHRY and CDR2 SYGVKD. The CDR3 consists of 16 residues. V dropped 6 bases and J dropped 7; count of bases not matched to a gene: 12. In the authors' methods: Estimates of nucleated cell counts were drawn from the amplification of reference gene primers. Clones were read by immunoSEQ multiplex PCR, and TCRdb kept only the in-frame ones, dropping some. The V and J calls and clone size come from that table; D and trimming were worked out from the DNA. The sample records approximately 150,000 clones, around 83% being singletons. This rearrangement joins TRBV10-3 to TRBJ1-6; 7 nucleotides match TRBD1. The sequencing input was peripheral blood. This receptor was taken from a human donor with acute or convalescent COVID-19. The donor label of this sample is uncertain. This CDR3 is CAISPRQGQRNSPLHF. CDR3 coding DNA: TGTGCCATCAGCCCCAGACAGGGCCAACGGAATTCACCCCTCCACTTT.